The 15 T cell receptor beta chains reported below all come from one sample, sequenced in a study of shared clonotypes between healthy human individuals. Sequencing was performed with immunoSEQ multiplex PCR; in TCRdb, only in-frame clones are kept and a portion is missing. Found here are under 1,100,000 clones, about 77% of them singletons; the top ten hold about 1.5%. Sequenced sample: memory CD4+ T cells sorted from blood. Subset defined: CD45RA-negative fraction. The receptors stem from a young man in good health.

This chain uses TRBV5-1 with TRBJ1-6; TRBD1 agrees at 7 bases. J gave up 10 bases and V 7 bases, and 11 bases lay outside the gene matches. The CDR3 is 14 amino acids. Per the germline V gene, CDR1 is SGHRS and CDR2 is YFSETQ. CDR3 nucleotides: TGCGCCAGCCAACACGGACAGGAAGGATCACCCCTCCACTTT. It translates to CASQHGQEGSPLHF.

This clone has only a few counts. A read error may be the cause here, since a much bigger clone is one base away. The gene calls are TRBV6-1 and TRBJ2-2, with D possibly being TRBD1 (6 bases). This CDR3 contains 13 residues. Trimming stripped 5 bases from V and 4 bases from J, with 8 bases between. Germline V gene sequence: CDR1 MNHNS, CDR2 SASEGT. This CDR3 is CASSLGGTGELFF. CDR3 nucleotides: TGTGCCAGCAGTTTAGGGGGCACCGGGGAGCTGTTTTTT.

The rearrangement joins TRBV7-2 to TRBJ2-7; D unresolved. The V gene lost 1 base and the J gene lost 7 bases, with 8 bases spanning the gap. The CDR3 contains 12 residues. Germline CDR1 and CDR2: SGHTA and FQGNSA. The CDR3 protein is CASSLVAGEQYF. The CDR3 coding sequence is TGTGCCAGCAGCTTAGTCGCTGGTGAGCAGTACTTC.

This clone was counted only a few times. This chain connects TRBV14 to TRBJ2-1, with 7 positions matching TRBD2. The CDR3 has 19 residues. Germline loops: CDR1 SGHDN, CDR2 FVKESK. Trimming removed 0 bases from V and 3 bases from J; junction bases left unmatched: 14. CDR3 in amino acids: CASSQEGRGWLAVYNEQFF. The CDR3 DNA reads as TGTGCCAGCAGCCAAGAAGGCCGGGGGTGGCTAGCGGTCTACAATGAGCAGTTCTTC. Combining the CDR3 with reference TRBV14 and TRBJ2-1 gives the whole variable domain EAGVTQFPSHSVIEKGQTVTLRCDPISGHDNLYWYRRVMGKEIKFLLHFVKESKQDESGMPNNRFLAERTGGTYSTLKVQPAELEDSGVYFCASSQEGRGWLAVYNEQFFGPGTRLTVL.

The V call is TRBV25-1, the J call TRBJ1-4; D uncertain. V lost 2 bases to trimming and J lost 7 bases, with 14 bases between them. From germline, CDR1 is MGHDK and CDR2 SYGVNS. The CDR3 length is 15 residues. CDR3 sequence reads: CASSEPSLRGEKLFF. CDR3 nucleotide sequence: TGTGCCAGCAGTGAACCGTCCCTCCGAGGTGAAAAACTGTTTTTT.

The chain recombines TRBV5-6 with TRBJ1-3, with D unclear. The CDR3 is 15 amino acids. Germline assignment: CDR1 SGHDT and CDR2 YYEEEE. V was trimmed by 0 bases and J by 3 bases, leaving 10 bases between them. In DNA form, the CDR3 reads TGTGCCAGCAGCTTGGAGCGTCGGAGTGGAAACACCATATATTTT. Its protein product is CASSLERRSGNTIYF.

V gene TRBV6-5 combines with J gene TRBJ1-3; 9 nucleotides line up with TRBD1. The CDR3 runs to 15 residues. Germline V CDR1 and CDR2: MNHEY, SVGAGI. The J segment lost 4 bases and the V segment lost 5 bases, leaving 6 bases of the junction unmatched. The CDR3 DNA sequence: TGTGCCAGCAGTAGTGGACAGGGGCGCGGAAACACCATATATTTT. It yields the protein CASSSGQGRGNTIYF.

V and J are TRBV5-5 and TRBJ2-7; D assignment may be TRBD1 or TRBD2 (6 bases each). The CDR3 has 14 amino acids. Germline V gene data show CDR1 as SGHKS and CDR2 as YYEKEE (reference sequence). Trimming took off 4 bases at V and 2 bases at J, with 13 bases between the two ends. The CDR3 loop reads CASSPTGAAYEQYF. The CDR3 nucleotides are TGTGCCAGCAGCCCGACGGGGGCCGCCTACGAGCAGTACTTC. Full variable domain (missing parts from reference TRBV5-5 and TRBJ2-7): DAGVTQSPTHLIKTRGQQVTLRCSPISGHKSVSWYQQVLGQGPQFIFQYYEKEERGRGNFPDRFSARQFPNYSSELNVNALLLGDSALYLCASSPTGAAYEQYFGPGTRLTVT.

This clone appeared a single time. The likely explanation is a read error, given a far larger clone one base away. CDR3 region: CGVFRGAEAFF. The DNA for the CDR3 is TGCGGCGTCTTCAGGGGGGCTGAAGCTTTCTTT. J is TRBJ1-1 and V is TRBV29-1; 7 positions match TRBD1. CDR3 length: 11 residues. CDR1 and CDR2 from the germline V gene are SQVTM and ANQGSEA. Based on the CDR3 plus reference TRBV29-1 and TRBJ1-1, the full variable domain is SAVISQKPSRDICQRGTSLTIQCQVDSQVTMMFWYRQQPGQSLTLIATANQGSEATYESGFVIDKFPISRPNLTFSTLTVSNMSPEDSSIYLCGVFRGAEAFFGQGTRLTVV.

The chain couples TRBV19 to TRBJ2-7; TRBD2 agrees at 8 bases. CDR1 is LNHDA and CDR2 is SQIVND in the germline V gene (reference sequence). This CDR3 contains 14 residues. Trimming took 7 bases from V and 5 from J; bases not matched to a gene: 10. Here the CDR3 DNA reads TGTGCCAGTAAAGAGGGACTAGAGGCTCACGAGCAGTACTTC. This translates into CASKEGLEAHEQYF. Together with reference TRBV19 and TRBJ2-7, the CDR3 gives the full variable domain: DGGITQSPKYLFRKEGQNVTLSCEQNLNHDAMYWYRQDPGQGLRLIYYSQIVNDFQKGDIAEGYSVSREKKESFPLTVTSAQKNPTAFYLCASKEGLEAHEQYFGPGTRLTVT.

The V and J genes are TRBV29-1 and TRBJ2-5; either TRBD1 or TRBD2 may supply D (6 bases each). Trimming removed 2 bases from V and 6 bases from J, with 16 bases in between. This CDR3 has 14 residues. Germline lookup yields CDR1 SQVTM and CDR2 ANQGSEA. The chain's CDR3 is CSVEIPVGGKTQYF. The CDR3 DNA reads TGCAGCGTTGAAATCCCCGTGGGGGGCAAGACCCAGTACTTC.

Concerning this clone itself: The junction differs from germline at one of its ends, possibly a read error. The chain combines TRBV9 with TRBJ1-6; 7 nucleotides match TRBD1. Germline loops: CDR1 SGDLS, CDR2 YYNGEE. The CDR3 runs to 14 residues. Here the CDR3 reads CASSPGQSNSPLHF. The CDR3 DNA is TGTGCCAGCAGCCCGGGACAGAGTAATTCCCCCCTCCACTTT.

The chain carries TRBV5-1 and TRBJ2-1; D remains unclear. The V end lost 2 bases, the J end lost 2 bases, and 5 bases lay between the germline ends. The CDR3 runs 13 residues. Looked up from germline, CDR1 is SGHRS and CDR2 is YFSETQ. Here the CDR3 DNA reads TGCGCCAGCAGCTTTGCGGCCTACAATGAGCAGTTCTTC. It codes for CASSFAAYNEQFF.

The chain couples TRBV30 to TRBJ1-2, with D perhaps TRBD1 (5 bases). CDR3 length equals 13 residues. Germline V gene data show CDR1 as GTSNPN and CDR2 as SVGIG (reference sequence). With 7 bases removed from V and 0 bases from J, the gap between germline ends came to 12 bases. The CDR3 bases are TGTGCCTTGGACACAGCTCCTAACTATGGCTACACCTTC. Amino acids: CALDTAPNYGYTF.

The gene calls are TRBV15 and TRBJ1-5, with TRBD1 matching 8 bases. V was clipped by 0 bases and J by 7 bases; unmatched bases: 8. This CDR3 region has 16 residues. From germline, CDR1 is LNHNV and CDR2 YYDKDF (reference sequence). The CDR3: CATSRDRDRSGQPQHF. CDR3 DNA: TGTGCCACCAGCAGAGACCGGGACAGGTCGGGGCAGCCCCAGCATTTT.